The 28 T cell receptor beta chains presented below share a single source sample, sequenced in a study of T cells in Graves' hyperthyroidism and ophthalmopathy. Amplification of TCR beta CDR3 regions was performed using RNA transcripts as template. With the HTBI primer set, the TCR CDR3 went through a first round of RT-PCR. MiXCR was run by TCRdb on the multiplex PCR reads, yielding one entry per CDR3 protein. The sample lists around 290,000 distinct CDR3 sequences; approximately 15% were seen once. The specimen was blood. These receptor sequences come from a woman aged 60-70 years with Graves' ophthalmopathy.

The table lists this clonotype with many counts. The V gene is TRBV20-1, the J gene TRBJ2-1; the D call may be TRBD1 or TRBD2 (5 bases each). Germline V lookup: CDR1 DFQATT, CDR2 SNEGSKA (reference sequence). The CDR3 has 14 amino acids. Trimming left V 3 bases short and J 2 bases short, with 11 bases between. The CDR3 bases are TGCAGTGCTAGCGGTCAGGGACCCTACAATGAGCAGTTCTTC. Protein: CSASGQGPYNEQFF.

This clonotype was seen at least ten times. The rearrangement links TRBV20-1 to TRBJ2-3, with 9 bases identical to TRBD2. Per germline, CDR1 DFQATT and CDR2 SNEGSKA (reference sequence). The CDR3 totals 15 residues. The V and J ends lost 0 bases and 2 bases, in that order; junction bases with no gene match: 3. In DNA form, the CDR3 reads TGCAGTGCTAGAGATGCTAGCGGGGACACAGATACGCAGTATTTT. It is translated as CSARDASGDTDTQYF.

This clonotype was detected many times. The chain carries TRBV18 and TRBJ1-2; D not resolved. The CDR3 loop spans 15 amino acids. V was pared by 1 base and J by 3 bases, with 12 bases between. Germline values: CDR1 KGHSH, CDR2 LQKENI. CDR3 residues: CASSPLDNLDYGYTF. CDR3 coding DNA: TGTGCCAGCTCACCACTCGACAATCTCGACTATGGCTACACCTTC.

This clonotype has ten or more counts. The gene calls are TRBV20-1 and TRBJ2-2; D may be TRBD1 (6 bases). V gave up 6 bases and J gave up 3 bases, with 8 bases separating them. The CDR3 has 12 amino acids. The V gene's germline CDR1 is DFQATT and CDR2 SNEGSKA (reference sequence). The CDR3: CSAAGDTGELFF. DNA of the CDR3: TGCAGTGCCGCAGGGGACACCGGGGAGCTGTTTTTT.

The table lists this clonotype with many counts. V gene TRBV7-9 combines with J gene TRBJ1-1; D not resolved. The V gene's germline CDR1 is SEHNR and CDR2 FQNEAQ (reference sequence). This CDR3 contains 14 residues. The V end was cut by 1 base, the J end by 6 bases, with 12 bases between. CDR3 residues: CASSLDLVGAEAFF. The CDR3 DNA reads TGTGCCAGCAGCTTAGACCTGGTGGGCGCTGAAGCTTTCTTT.

This clonotype appeared many times. The J gene is TRBJ1-1, the V gene TRBV7-3, with D possibly being TRBD1 (6 bases). Germline loops: CDR1 SGHTA, CDR2 FQGTGA. V was trimmed by 1 base and J by 5 bases, leaving 14 bases between them. There are 15 residues in the CDR3. CDR3 protein: CASSLMGGAETEAFF. In DNA form, the CDR3 reads TGTGCCAGCAGCTTAATGGGGGGCGCTGAGACTGAAGCTTTCTTT.

The table lists this clonotype with many counts. The chain uses TRBV9 and TRBJ1-2, with D maybe TRBD1 (6 bases). V lost 1 base, J lost 8 bases, and 12 bases lay in between. CDR3 length: 13 amino acids. The germline CDR1 and CDR2 sequences are SGDLS and YYNGEE. The CDR3 DNA sequence: TGTGCCAGCAGCGTACTCCCAGGGGAAGGCTACACCTTC. Translation: CASSVLPGEGYTF.

At least ten counts were recorded for this clonotype. This chain joins TRBV2 and TRBJ1-5, with D possibly being TRBD1 (5 bases). In germline, CDR1 is SNHLY, CDR2 FYNNEI. The CDR3 consists of 14 residues. The V and J ends lost 7 bases and 4 bases respectively, with 14 bases between them. In nucleotides, the CDR3 is TGTGCCAGCACCAGGACAAATACGAATCAGCCCCAGCATTTT. Amino acid sequence: CASTRTNTNQPQHF.

In regard to this clonotype: This may stem from a read error, because a much larger clone lies one nucleotide away. The chain carries TRBV6-1 and TRBJ1-2, with 8 positions matching TRBD1. The CDR3 totals 15 residues. CDR1 and CDR2 (germline): MNHNS, SASEGT. J lost 8 bases, V lost 5 bases, and 13 bases had no gene match. In DNA, the CDR3 is TGTGCCAGCAGTCCCGCGGACAGGGTGATTGGCGGCTACACCTTC. It translates to CASSPADRVIGGYTF.

This clonotype was recorded only once. The chain carries TRBV7-3 and TRBJ1-1, with D unclear. The germline V and J ends were trimmed by 5 bases and 6 bases, with 16 bases remaining between them. This CDR3 contains 14 residues. Per germline, CDR1 SGHTA and CDR2 FQGTGA. CDR3 coding DNA: TGTGCCAGCAGCCCAACACGGAGGCGGCCTGAAGCTTTCTTT. Amino acids: CASSPTRRRPEAFF.

Regarding this clonotype: An end of the junction does not agree with germline; a read error may underlie this. The chain is built from TRBV20-1 and TRBJ2-5, with TRBD2 matching over 8 bases. Germline lookup yields CDR1 DFQATT and CDR2 SNEGSKA (reference sequence). This CDR3 is 13 amino acids long. The CDR3 protein is CSAIPGGGETRYF. CDR3 coding DNA: TGCAGTGCTATTCCGGGGGGGGGGGAGACCCGGTACTTC.

Points on this clonotype: It is unclear where the CDR3 begins or ends on the DNA, so no DNA is shown, and the CDR3 is as TCRdb lists it. This chain joins TRBV7-9 and TRBJ2-2; the table's D call of TRBD1 was not tested on the DNA. CDR1 is SEHNR, CDR2 FQNEAQ, per germline (reference sequence). The length of the CDR3 is 15 amino acids, counting both ends. CDR3 protein: CASKEQGETPGSCFF.

This clonotype was seen ten or more times. The chain uses TRBV7-6 and TRBJ2-7; D remains ambiguous. The CDR3 spans 16 residues. Per germline, CDR1 SGHVS and CDR2 FNYEAQ. V was shortened by 2 bases and J by 3 bases, with 17 bases between the two germline ends. The CDR3 DNA is TGTGCCAGCAGCTTATCGGCGGCCAACCAGGTCTACGAGCAGTACTTC. Its translation: CASSLSAANQVYEQYF.

This clonotype has a count of ten or more. The rearrangement joins TRBV28 to TRBJ2-7; 10 nucleotides agree with TRBD2. CDR1 is MDHEN, CDR2 SYDVKM, per germline. CDR3 length: 15 residues. V lost 3 bases to trimming and J lost 4 bases; unmatched junction nucleotides: 6. CDR3 nucleotide sequence: TGTGCCAGCAGTTTGGCTACTAGCGGGGATTACGAGCAGTACTTC. The encoded protein is CASSLATSGDYEQYF.

This clonotype came up many times. The chain recombines TRBV28 with TRBJ1-2, with D hard to call. Trimming took off 7 bases at V and 0 bases at J, with 15 bases between the two ends. CDR3 length: 15 residues. Germline values: CDR1 MDHEN, CDR2 SYDVKM. The CDR3 DNA sequence: TGTGCCAGCATGACTCAGGAGAGAGCTAACTATGGCTACACCTTC. Its translation is CASMTQERANYGYTF.

This clonotype was seen repeatedly, ten times or more. The V gene is TRBV7-2, the J gene TRBJ2-7; 11 positions agree with TRBD1. In germline, CDR1 is SGHTA, CDR2 FQGNSA. The CDR3 totals 15 residues. After removal of 3 bases from V and 7 bases from J, the junction contained 8 bases not matched to a gene. CDR3: CASSFQGTGGGEQYF. As DNA, the CDR3 is TGTGCCAGCAGCTTCCAGGGGACAGGGGGAGGAGAGCAGTACTTC. The entire variable domain, with the rest obtained from reference TRBV7-2 and TRBJ2-7, is as follows: GAGVSQSPSNKVTEKGKDVELRCDPISGHTALYWYRQSLGQGLEFLIYFQGNSAPDKSGLPSDRFSAERTGGSVSTLTIQRTQQEDSAVYLCASSFQGTGGGEQYFGPGTRLTVT.

This clonotype was observed a few times. The chain is built from TRBV4-3 and TRBJ2-7; the D gene could be TRBD1 or TRBD2 (6 bases each). V lost 0 bases and J lost 5, with 14 bases in between. This CDR3 spans 15 amino acids. Germline values: CDR1 LGHNA, CDR2 YSLEER. CDR3 in DNA: TGCGCCAGCAGCCAAGATCTCTGGGGGGCAGACGAGCAGTACTTC. This sequence encodes CASSQDLWGADEQYF.

This clonotype came up a few times. The V and J genes are TRBV4-3 and TRBJ2-1, with D perhaps TRBD2 (5 bases). CDR1 is LGHNA and CDR2 is YSLEER in the germline V gene. The CDR3 contains 11 residues. The germline V and J ends were trimmed by 3 bases and 12 bases, with 9 bases remaining between them. CDR3 in DNA: TGCGCCAGCAGCCACGGAGGATCGCAGTTCTTC. Translating gives CASSHGGSQFF.

This clonotype was counted only a few times. This CDR3 is CASTWGGQETQYF. The CDR3, as DNA: TGTGCCAGCACCTGGGGGGGCCAAGAGACCCAGTACTTC. V is TRBV12-3 or TRBV12-4 and J is TRBJ2-5, with 7 bases identical to TRBD2. CDR3 length: 13 amino acids. Germline trimming cut 7 bases from V and 1 base from J; bases unmatched to any gene: 3.

This clonotype was seen at least ten times. The CDR3 coding sequence is TGTGCCAGCACCCCGGGGACTAGCGCTCGTGAGCAGTACTTC. Translating gives CASTPGTSAREQYF. The chain is built from TRBV7-2 and TRBJ2-7; 10 positions match TRBD2. Trimming removed 7 bases from V and 7 bases from J; junction bases left unmatched: 10. Germline values: CDR1 SGHTA, CDR2 FQGNSA. This CDR3 spans 14 amino acids.

The chain is built from TRBV2 and TRBJ2-7; 9 bases fit TRBD1. Germline V gene data show CDR1 as SNHLY and CDR2 as FYNNEI. This CDR3 has 15 amino acids. V dropped 5 bases and J dropped 2; count of bases not matched to a gene: 7. The CDR3 sequence: CASSPGTGLPYEQYF. DNA of the CDR3: TGTGCCAGCAGTCCCGGGACAGGGTTGCCCTACGAGCAGTACTTC.

The rearrangement links TRBV27 to TRBJ1-2, with unresolved D. Germline V CDR1 and CDR2: MNHEY, SMNVEV (reference sequence). The CDR3 sequence is 13 residues long. V was pared by 5 bases and J by 4 bases, with 11 bases between. CDR3 bases: TGTGCCAGCAGTCGCCGGGCCCCCTATGGCTACACCTTC. Its protein product is CASSRRAPYGYTF.

This clonotype appeared many times. This chain joins TRBV18 and TRBJ1-4, with TRBD1 matching over 10 bases. Germline CDR1 is KGHSH and CDR2 is LQKENI. This CDR3 has 16 residues. Unmatched junction bases numbered 6, after V lost 3 bases and J lost 5 bases. The CDR3 coding sequence is TGTGCCAGCTCACCCTTCCCGGGACAGGGGAATGAAAAACTGTTTTTT. This codes for CASSPFPGQGNEKLFF.

The table lists this clonotype with a count of one. CDR3 bases: TGCGCCAGCGGCGCTGGACTAGCGGGAGAATTTGGGGAGCTGTTTTTT. Translating gives CASGAGLAGEFGELFF. This sequence joins TRBV5-1 and TRBJ2-2, with TRBD2 identical over 13 bases. Trimming took 7 bases from V and 8 from J; bases not matched to a gene: 11. CDR3 length equals 16 residues. Germline assignment: CDR1 SGHRS and CDR2 YFSETQ.

This clonotype has ten or more counts. This chain links TRBV11-2 with TRBJ1-2; D gene unclear. CDR3 length: 15 amino acids. V was shortened by 2 bases and J by 7 bases, with 17 bases between the two germline ends. Germline V CDR1 and CDR2: SGHAT, FQNNGV. This chain's CDR3 is CASSLSRATGGGYTF. The CDR3 DNA follows: TGTGCCAGCAGCTTAAGTAGGGCTACCGGTGGTGGCTACACCTTC.

The chain employs TRBV6-1 and TRBJ1-6; weak D call: TRBD1 (6 bases). With 5 bases removed from V and 4 bases from J, the gap between germline ends came to 12 bases. CDR1 and CDR2 from the germline V gene are MNHNS and SASEGT. CDR3 length equals 15 residues. The CDR3 DNA is TGTGCCAGCAGTCCCTGGACAGCATATAATTCACCCCTCCACTTT. Translation gives CASSPWTAYNSPLHF.

This clonotype was seen a handful of times. The CDR3 loop reads CASSLGRGLTNEKLFF. The DNA for the CDR3 is TGTGCCAGCAGCTTAGGCAGGGGGCTAACTAATGAAAAACTGTTTTTT. The chain combines TRBV5-6 with TRBJ1-4, with 8 bases lining up with TRBD1. CDR1 is SGHDT, CDR2 YYEEEE, per germline. The CDR3 is 16 amino acids. Trimming at V came to 2 bases and at J to 1 base, leaving 4 bases not matched to a gene.

This clonotype was observed a single time. Just one base apart from a much larger clone, this may be a read error. V and J are TRBV7-8 and TRBJ1-4; D gene ambiguous. Germline CDR1 SGHVS, CDR2 FQNEAQ. The CDR3 totals 15 residues. CDR3 nucleotides: TGTGCCGGCAGCTTACGGTCAGGTTGGGATGAAAAACTGTTTTTT. Its protein product is CAGSLRSGWDEKLFF.